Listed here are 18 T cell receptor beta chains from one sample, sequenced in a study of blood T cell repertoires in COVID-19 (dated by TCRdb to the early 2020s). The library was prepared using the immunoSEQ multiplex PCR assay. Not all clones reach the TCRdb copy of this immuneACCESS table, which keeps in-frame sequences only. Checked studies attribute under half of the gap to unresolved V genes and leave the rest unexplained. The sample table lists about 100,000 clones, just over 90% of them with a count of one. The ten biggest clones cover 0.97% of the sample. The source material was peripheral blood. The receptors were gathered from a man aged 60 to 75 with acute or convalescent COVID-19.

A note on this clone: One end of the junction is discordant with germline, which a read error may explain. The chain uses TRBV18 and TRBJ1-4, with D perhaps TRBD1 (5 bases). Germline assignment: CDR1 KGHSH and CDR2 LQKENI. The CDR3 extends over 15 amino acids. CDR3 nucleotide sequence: TGTGCCAGCTCACCCTGGACACCTACTAATGGAAAACTGTTTTTT. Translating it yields CASSPWTPTNGKLFF.

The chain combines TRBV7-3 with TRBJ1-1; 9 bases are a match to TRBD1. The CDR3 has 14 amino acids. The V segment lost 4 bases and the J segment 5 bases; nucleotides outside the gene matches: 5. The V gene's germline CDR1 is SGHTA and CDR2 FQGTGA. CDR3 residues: CASSSNRGLTEAFF. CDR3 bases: TGTGCCAGCAGCTCGAACAGGGGGCTGACTGAAGCTTTCTTT.

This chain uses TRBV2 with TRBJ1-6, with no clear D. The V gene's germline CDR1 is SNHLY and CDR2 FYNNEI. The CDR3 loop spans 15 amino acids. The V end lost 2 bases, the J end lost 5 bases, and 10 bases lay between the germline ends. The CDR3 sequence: CASSEMEVNNSPLHF. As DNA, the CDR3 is TGTGCCAGCAGTGAAATGGAGGTGAATAATTCACCCCTCCACTTT.

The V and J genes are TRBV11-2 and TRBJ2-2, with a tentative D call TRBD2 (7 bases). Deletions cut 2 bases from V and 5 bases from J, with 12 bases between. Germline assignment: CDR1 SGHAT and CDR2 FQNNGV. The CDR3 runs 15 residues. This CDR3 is CASSLTRGQTGELFF. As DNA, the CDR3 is TGTGCCAGCAGCTTAACGCGGGGGCAAACCGGGGAGCTGTTTTTT. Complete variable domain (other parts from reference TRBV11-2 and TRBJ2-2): EAGVAQSPRYKIIEKRQSVAFWCNPISGHATLYWYQQILGQGPKLLIQFQNNGVVDDSQLPKDRFSAERLKGVDSTLKIQPAKLEDSAVYLCASSLTRGQTGELFFGEGSRLTVL.

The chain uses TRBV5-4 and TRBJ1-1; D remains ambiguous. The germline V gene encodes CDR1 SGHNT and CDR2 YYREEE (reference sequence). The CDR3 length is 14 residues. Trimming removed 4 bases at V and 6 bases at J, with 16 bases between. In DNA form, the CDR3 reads TGTGCCAGCAGCAAAGGAGAAATTGTCGCTGAAGCTTTCTTT. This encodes CASSKGEIVAEAFF.

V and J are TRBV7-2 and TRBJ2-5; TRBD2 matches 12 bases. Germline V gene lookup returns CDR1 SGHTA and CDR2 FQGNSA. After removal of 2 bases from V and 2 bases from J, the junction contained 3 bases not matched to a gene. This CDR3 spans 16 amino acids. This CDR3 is CASSLPGLAGQETQYF. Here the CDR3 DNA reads TGTGCCAGCAGCTTACCCGGACTAGCGGGGCAAGAGACCCAGTACTTC.

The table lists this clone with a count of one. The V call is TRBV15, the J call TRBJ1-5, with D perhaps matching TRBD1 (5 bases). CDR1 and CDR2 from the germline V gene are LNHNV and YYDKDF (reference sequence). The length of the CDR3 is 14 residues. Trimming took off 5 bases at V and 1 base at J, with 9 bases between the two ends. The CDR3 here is CATSQGLSNQPQHF. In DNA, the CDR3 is TGTGCCACCAGCCAGGGTTTGAGCAATCAGCCCCAGCATTTT.

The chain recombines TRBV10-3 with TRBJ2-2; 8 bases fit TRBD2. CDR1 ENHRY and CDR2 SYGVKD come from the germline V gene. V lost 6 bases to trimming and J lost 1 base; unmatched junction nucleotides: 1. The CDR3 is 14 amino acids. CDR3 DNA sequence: TGTGCCATCAGCGCGGGAGGGAACACCGGGGAGCTGTTTTTT. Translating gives CAISAGGNTGELFF.

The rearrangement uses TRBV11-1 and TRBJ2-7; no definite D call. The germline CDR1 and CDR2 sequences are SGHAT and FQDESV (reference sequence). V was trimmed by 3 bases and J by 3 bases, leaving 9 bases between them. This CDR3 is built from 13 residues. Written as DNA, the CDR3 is TGTGCCAGCAGCTTTTTGGAGCACTACGAGCAGTACTTC. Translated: CASSFLEHYEQYF.

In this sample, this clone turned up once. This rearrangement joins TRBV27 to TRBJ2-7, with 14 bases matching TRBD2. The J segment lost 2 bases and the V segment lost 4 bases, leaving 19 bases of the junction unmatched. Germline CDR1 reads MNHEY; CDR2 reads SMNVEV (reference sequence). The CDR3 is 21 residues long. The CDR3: CASSSYLETSGRVWRAYEQYF. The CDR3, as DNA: TGTGCCAGCAGTTCCTACCTCGAGACTAGCGGGAGGGTATGGCGGGCCTACGAGCAGTACTTC.

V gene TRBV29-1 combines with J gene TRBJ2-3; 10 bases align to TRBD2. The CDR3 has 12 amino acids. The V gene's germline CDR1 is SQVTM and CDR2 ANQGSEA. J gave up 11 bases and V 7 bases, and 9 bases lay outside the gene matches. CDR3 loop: CSGGLAVGEQYF. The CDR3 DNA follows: TGCAGCGGTGGACTAGCGGTAGGGGAGCAGTATTTT.

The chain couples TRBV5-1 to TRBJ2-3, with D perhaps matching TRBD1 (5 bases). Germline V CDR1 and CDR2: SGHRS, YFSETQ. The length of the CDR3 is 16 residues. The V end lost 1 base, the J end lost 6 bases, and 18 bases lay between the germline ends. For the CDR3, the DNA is TGCGCCAGCAGCTTGATCGGCCAGGGCCACACGGATACGCAGTATTTT. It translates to CASSLIGQGHTDTQYF. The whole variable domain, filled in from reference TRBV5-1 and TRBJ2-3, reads KAGVTQTPRYLIKTRGQQVTLSCSPISGHRSVSWYQQTPGQGLQFLFEYFSETQRNKGNFPGRFSGRQFSNSRSEMNVSTLELGDSALYLCASSLIGQGHTDTQYFGPGTRLTVL.

The CDR3 loop is CASQGTVDNSPLHF. The CDR3 DNA follows: TGTGCCAGCCAGGGGACCGTTGATAATTCACCCCTCCACTTT. V and J are TRBV14 and TRBJ1-6, with a possible D match to TRBD1 (6 bases). V lost 8 bases and J 5 bases, leaving 13 bases between the germline ends. Germline CDR1 reads SGHDN; CDR2 reads FVKESK. This CDR3 is built from 14 residues. Combining the CDR3 with reference TRBV14 and TRBJ1-6 gives the whole variable domain EAGVTQFPSHSVIEKGQTVTLRCDPISGHDNLYWYRRVMGKEIKFLLHFVKESKQDESGMPNNRFLAERTGGTYSTLKVQPAELEDSGVYFCASQGTVDNSPLHFGNGTRLTVT.

The CDR3 reads CATSALGPSGSGRSGELFF. As DNA, the CDR3 is TGTGCCACCAGTGCCCTAGGGCCTAGCGGGAGTGGAAGGTCCGGGGAGCTGTTTTTT. The V and J genes are TRBV24-1 and TRBJ2-2; TRBD2 aligns across 10 bases. The CDR3 spans 19 residues. V shed 5 bases and J 6 bases; nucleotides not matched to a gene: 17. Germline-derived CDR1 and CDR2 are KGHDR and SFDVKD.

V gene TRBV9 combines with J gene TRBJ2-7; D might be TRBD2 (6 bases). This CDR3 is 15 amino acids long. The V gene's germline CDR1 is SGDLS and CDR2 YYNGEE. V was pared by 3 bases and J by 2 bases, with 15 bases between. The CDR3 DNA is TGTGCCAGCAGCGGGCCACCGGGACTGACCTACGAGCAGTACTTC. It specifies CASSGPPGLTYEQYF.

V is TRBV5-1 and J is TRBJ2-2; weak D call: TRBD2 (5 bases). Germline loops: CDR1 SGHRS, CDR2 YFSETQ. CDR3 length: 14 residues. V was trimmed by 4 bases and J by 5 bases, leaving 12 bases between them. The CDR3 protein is CASSPVRETGELFF. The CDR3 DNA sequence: TGCGCCAGCAGCCCGGTGAGGGAGACCGGGGAGCTGTTTTTT.

DNA for the CDR3: TGCGCCAGCAGCTTTGGGACAGAGGCTGCTGAAGCTTTCTTT. Translation gives CASSFGTEAAEAFF. V and J are TRBV5-1 and TRBJ1-1; 7 positions match TRBD1. This CDR3 is built from 14 residues. In germline, CDR1 is SGHRS, CDR2 YFSETQ. The V segment lost 2 bases and the J segment 6 bases; nucleotides outside the gene matches: 7.

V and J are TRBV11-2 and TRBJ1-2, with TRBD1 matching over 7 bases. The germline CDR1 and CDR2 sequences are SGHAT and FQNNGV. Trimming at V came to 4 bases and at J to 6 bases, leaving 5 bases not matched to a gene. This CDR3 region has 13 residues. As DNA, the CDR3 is TGTGCCAGCAGCTCCCGGAGGGGGCATGGCTACACCTTC. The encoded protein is CASSSRRGHGYTF.